The entry below gives a single TCR beta chain sequence along with its context. Its cognate antigen is unknown. The data were taken from a study of radiotherapy plus CTLA-4 blockade in lung cancer. Turning to the study itself: Disease control was present in more than 30% of patients, and objective responses in 18%. Whole-study findings and limits: According to reports, early shifts in blood T cell clones, alongside interferon-beta, forecast response most accurately. Some TCR clones had been derived from tumors. These clones expanded in peripheral blood after radiotherapy plus ipilimumab.

Profiling relied on immunoSEQ multiplex PCR, and the TCRdb table lists in-frame clones only, not all of them. The sample shows 80,000 to 100,000 clones, about four fifths of them seen only once. This receptor was taken from a human donor with non-small cell lung cancer who had a partial response to radiotherapy plus ipilimumab. Some clones in this sample may be carry-over from other donors' samples. The source was peripheral blood, collected from a patient treated with radiotherapy plus ipilimumab.

The CDR3 DNA reads TGTGCCAGCTCAGATGACAGGGTCCGAGGGGACCAAGAGACCCAGTACTTC. Protein product: CASSDDRVRGDQETQYF. The chain links TRBV18 to TRBJ2-5; 7 bases line up with TRBD1. V was pared by 5 bases and J by 0 bases, with 12 bases of the junction left unmatched. CDR1 and CDR2 from the germline V gene are KGHSH and LQKENI. CDR3 length: 17 amino acids.